Below are 5 T cell receptor beta chains sequenced from a single sample in a study of blood T cells in healthy people across ages. Using a J-beta primer mix together with a sample-barcoded 5' primer, a second PCR was run for 7 to 11 cycles. TCRdb processed the 5' RACE reads anew with MiXCR; each CDR3 protein has one entry. The sample consists of more than 600,000 distinct CDR3 sequences, around a quarter of them appearing once. The data also belong to a second study, concerning T cells of mothers and their children.

Input material: blood. The source is a boy younger than 18 in good health.

This clonotype has a handful of counts. The rearrangement uses TRBV5-1 and TRBJ2-7, with D tentatively TRBD2 (5 bases). The CDR3 is made up of 12 amino acids. V lost 4 bases, J lost 7 bases, and 12 bases lay in between. The germline V gene has CDR1 SGHRS and CDR2 YFSETQ. The CDR3 DNA reads TGCGCCAGCAGCCTTGGCGGGCAAGAGCAGTACTTC. Translated: CASSLGGQEQYF.

This sequence joins TRBV5-8 and TRBJ1-1, with unresolved D. The CDR3 is made up of 13 amino acids. Germline V gene sequence: CDR1 SGHTS, CDR2 YDEGEE. Trimming took 3 bases from V and 4 from J, leaving 10 bases between them. The CDR3 sequence: CASSSILGTEAFF. In DNA, the CDR3 is TGTGCCAGCAGCTCCATATTGGGCACTGAAGCTTTCTTT.

This clonotype was counted a few times. The junction differs from germline at one of its ends, possibly a read error. The chain uses TRBV7-9 and TRBJ2-7; D remains unclear. Germline V gene lookup returns CDR1 SEHNR and CDR2 FQNEAQ (reference sequence). CDR3 size: 12 residues. The chain's CDR3 is CASSPKLSEQYF. DNA for the CDR3: TGCGCCAGCAGCCCGAAACTGAGCGAGCAGTACTTC.

This clonotype was seen a few times. V is TRBV7-9 and J is TRBJ1-2; D unclear. Trimming took 2 bases from V and 6 from J, leaving 19 bases between them. Per germline, CDR1 SEHNR and CDR2 FQNEAQ (reference sequence). The CDR3 sequence is 16 residues long. Here the CDR3 DNA reads TGTGCCAGCAGCTTATCCGCCCAGGAGGATCGAAATGGCTACACCTTC. This codes for CASSLSAQEDRNGYTF.

This chain connects TRBV20-1 to TRBJ2-5; D gene ambiguous. The CDR3 consists of 12 residues. V lost 1 base to trimming and J lost 2 bases, with 5 bases between them. Germline V gene sequence: CDR1 DFQATT, CDR2 SNEGSKA (reference sequence). The CDR3 loop reads CSARGQQETQYF. The CDR3 nucleotides read TGCAGTGCTAGAGGCCAGCAAGAGACCCAGTACTTC.